The 31 T cell receptor beta chains in this list originate from one sample, sequenced in a study of the immune and genomic landscape of osteosarcoma. Sequencing was performed with immunoSEQ multiplex PCR; in TCRdb, only in-frame clones are kept and a portion is missing. Of 700 to 850 clones in the sample, around three quarters were seen once. Sequencing was performed on tumor tissue from a local recurrence in the calf muscle. These receptors were obtained from a woman in her fifties or sixties with osteosarcoma.

In its sample, this clone was seen once. The CDR3 DNA reads as TGTGCCATCAGTGCGGCGGGGGACAGGACCTACGAGCAGTACTTC. Translated, it gives CAISAAGDRTYEQYF. The chain uses TRBV10-3 and TRBJ2-7; D might be TRBD1 (8 bases). Germline V gene lookup returns CDR1 ENHRY and CDR2 SYGVKD. The CDR3 extends over 15 amino acids. V was clipped by 4 bases and J by 2 bases, with 15 bases between them.

This clone was picked up a small number of times. This chain joins TRBV6-5 and TRBJ2-1; a possible D gene is TRBD1 (5 bases). The ends were cut back, 5 bases at V and 2 bases at J, with 10 bases in the middle. Germline assignment: CDR1 MNHEY and CDR2 SVGAGI. The CDR3 has 14 amino acids. CDR3 sequence (DNA): TGTGCCAGCAGTCAGGGCTTTGCCTACAATGAGCAGTTCTTC. It translates to CASSQGFAYNEQFF.

This CDR3 reads CASSLRSYNEQFF. The CDR3, as DNA: TGTGCCAGCAGCCTGAGGTCCTACAATGAGCAGTTCTTC. V usage is TRBV9 and J usage is TRBJ2-1, with D unclear. The CDR3 spans 13 residues. Trimming took off 4 bases at V and 1 base at J, with 6 bases between the two ends. Germline V CDR1 and CDR2: SGDLS, YYNGEE.

This clone has only one observation. V usage is TRBV5-1 and J usage is TRBJ1-4; 7 bases line up with TRBD1. The CDR3 covers 13 residues. Per the germline V gene, CDR1 is SGHRS and CDR2 is YFSETQ. V trimming: 4 bases; J trimming: 8 bases; junction bases outside the gene matches: 5. The CDR3, as DNA: TGCGCCAGCAGCCGACAGGGAGGGGAAAAACTGTTTTTT. Protein sequence: CASSRQGGEKLFF.

The gene calls are TRBV7-9 and TRBJ1-1; no definite D call. This CDR3 region has 14 residues. V lost 3 bases, J lost 5 bases, and 13 bases lay in between. CDR1 is SEHNR and CDR2 is FQNEAQ in the germline V gene (reference sequence). CDR3 in amino acids: CASSLAGRLTEAFF. In DNA, the CDR3 is TGTGCCAGCAGCTTGGCCGGGAGGTTGACTGAAGCTTTCTTT.

The rearrangement uses TRBV30 and TRBJ2-5, with 11 bases that match TRBD1. CDR1 and CDR2 from the germline V gene are GTSNPN and SVGIG (reference sequence). With 5 bases clipped from V and 5 bases from J, the junction kept 7 bases outside the gene matches. CDR3 length: 14 residues. The CDR3 nucleotides read TGTGCCTGGGGGACAGGGGGGGAGATGGAGACCCAGTACTTC. Its protein product is CAWGTGGEMETQYF.

This clone occurred once. V is TRBV7-2 and J is TRBJ1-5; D gene unclear. The CDR3 extends over 14 amino acids. Trimming stripped 3 bases from V and 4 bases from J, with 10 bases between. The germline V gene has CDR1 SGHTA and CDR2 FQGNSA. CDR3 region: CASSFSPINQPQHF. The DNA for the CDR3 is TGTGCCAGCAGCTTTAGCCCTATTAATCAGCCCCAGCATTTT.

There are a few counts of this clone. The chain has TRBV4-1 and TRBJ2-1; D ambiguous. CDR3 length: 15 amino acids. V gave up 5 bases and J gave up 5 bases, with 16 bases separating them. Germline V gives CDR1 MGHRA, CDR2 YSYEKL. Here the CDR3 DNA reads TGCGCCAGCAGCGACGAGGAGAAGTCGGACAATGAGCAGTTCTTC. This sequence encodes CASSDEEKSDNEQFF.

The V gene is TRBV11-3, the J gene TRBJ2-7, with 8 bases that match TRBD1. The CDR3 is made up of 14 amino acids. CDR1 SGHNT and CDR2 YENEEA come from the germline V gene. The trim removed 6 bases at V and 2 bases at J, leaving 6 bases unmatched. The CDR3 nucleotides are TGTGCCAGCAGTCGGACAGGGAGCCCCTACGAGCAGTACTTC. It specifies CASSRTGSPYEQYF.

This rearrangement joins TRBV7-2 to TRBJ2-1; TRBD1 agrees at 8 bases. There are 17 residues in the CDR3. Unmatched junction bases numbered 12, after V lost 8 bases and J lost 0 bases. Germline V gene lookup returns CDR1 SGHTA and CDR2 FQGNSA. The CDR3 spells CASQGQARPSSYNEQFF. The CDR3 DNA follows: TGTGCCAGCCAGGGACAGGCAAGGCCTAGCTCCTACAATGAGCAGTTCTTC.

The V and J genes are TRBV5-1 and TRBJ1-2; a weak D match, TRBD1 (6 bases). The CDR3 is 14 residues long. Germline-derived CDR1 and CDR2 are SGHRS and YFSETQ. Trimming pared 2 bases from V and 0 bases from J, leaving 8 bases between. CDR3 nucleotide sequence: TGCGCCAGCAGCTTTGACAGGACTAACTATGGCTACACCTTC. Translated, it gives CASSFDRTNYGYTF.

The CDR3 sequence: CASSLSGTEAFF. The CDR3 bases are TGTGCCAGCTCATTGTCGGGTACTGAAGCTTTCTTT. The chain has TRBV18 and TRBJ1-1; D gene ambiguous. The germline CDR1 and CDR2 sequences are KGHSH and LQKENI. The CDR3 sequence is 12 residues long. Trimming shortened V by 5 bases and J by 5 bases, and 9 bases separated the two germline ends. Full variable domain (missing parts from reference TRBV18 and TRBJ1-1): NAGVMQNPRHLVRRRGQEARLRCSPMKGHSHVYWYRQLPEEGLKFMVYLQKENIIDESGMPKERFSAEFPKEGPSILRIQQVVRGDSAAYFCASSLSGTEAFFGQGTRLTVV.

This clone was picked up a small number of times. DNA for the CDR3: TGTGCCAGCAGGCCCACAGGTTACGAGCAGTACTTC. Translated, it gives CASRPTGYEQYF. V usage is TRBV2 and J usage is TRBJ2-7, with a weak D call TRBD1 (5 bases). Germline CDR1 SNHLY, CDR2 FYNNEI. The CDR3 loop spans 12 amino acids. V was shortened by 6 bases and J by 4 bases, with 10 bases between the two germline ends.

The chain joins TRBV5-6 to TRBJ1-2; D might be TRBD1 (6 bases). There are 14 residues in the CDR3. Germline V lookup: CDR1 SGHDT, CDR2 YYEEEE. The germline V and J ends were trimmed by 2 bases and 4 bases, with 12 bases remaining between them. The DNA of the CDR3 is TGTGCCAGCAGCTTAAACAGGGCGGTCTATGGCTACACCTTC. Translated, it gives CASSLNRAVYGYTF.

This clone came up once. This chain uses TRBV10-3 with TRBJ2-1; perhaps TRBD2 as D (6 bases). Germline values: CDR1 ENHRY, CDR2 SYGVKD. The CDR3 is 14 amino acids. V lost 3 bases and J 6 bases, leaving 12 bases between the germline ends. Here the CDR3 reads CAISDGPGANEQFF. In DNA form, the CDR3 reads TGTGCCATCAGTGACGGGCCGGGAGCCAATGAGCAGTTCTTC.

The chain has TRBV19 and TRBJ2-1; D is unresolved. V lost 2 bases to trimming and J lost 8 bases, with 10 bases between them. The germline V gene encodes CDR1 LNHDA and CDR2 SQIVND (reference sequence). There are 13 residues in the CDR3. The CDR3, as DNA: TGTGCCAGTAGTATAAAGGTGTTATATGAGCAGTTCTTC. Its protein product is CASSIKVLYEQFF.

J is TRBJ1-4 and V is TRBV11-2; D uncertain. Germline CDR1 is SGHAT and CDR2 is FQNNGV. V gave up 0 bases and J gave up 6 bases, with 11 bases separating them. CDR3 length: 15 residues. The CDR3 here is CASSLEKSMDEKLFF. The CDR3 DNA reads TGTGCCAGCAGCTTAGAAAAGTCTATGGATGAAAAACTGTTTTTT.

This clone has only a few counts. This rearrangement joins TRBV5-1 to TRBJ2-5, with 7 bases fitting TRBD1. The CDR3 is 16 residues long. Trimming took 3 bases from V and 4 from J; bases not matched to a gene: 12. Germline lookup yields CDR1 SGHRS and CDR2 YFSETQ. This CDR3 reads CASSSQTGQVGETQYF. Written as DNA, the CDR3 is TGCGCCAGCAGCTCGCAGACCGGACAGGTTGGAGAGACCCAGTACTTC.

The rearrangement uses TRBV13 and TRBJ1-3; the D is unclear. Germline CDR1 and CDR2: PRHDT and FYEKMQ (reference sequence). V gave up 5 bases and J gave up 2 bases, with 19 bases separating them. This CDR3 region has 17 residues. The CDR3, as DNA: TGTGCCAGCAGCGGACTTTACAGTACGCATACTGGAAACACCATATATTTT. Encoded protein: CASSGLYSTHTGNTIYF.

This clone was detected only once. V is TRBV5-4 and J is TRBJ2-1; D possibly corresponds to TRBD2 (6 bases). The CDR3 loop spans 15 amino acids. Germline CDR1 is SGHNT and CDR2 is YYREEE (reference sequence). The V and J ends lost 0 bases and 6 bases respectively, with 13 bases between them. Here the CDR3 reads CASSLGAGPGNEQFF. The CDR3 nucleotides are TGTGCCAGCAGCTTGGGGGCGGGGCCCGGCAATGAGCAGTTCTTC.

The CDR3 coding sequence is TGTGCCAGCACCAAAGACAGGGTAAGCTGGCAGCCCCAGCATTTT. Its protein product is CASTKDRVSWQPQHF. The chain couples TRBV2 to TRBJ1-5; 7 positions agree with TRBD1. This CDR3 contains 15 residues. V lost 7 bases, J lost 7 bases, and 13 bases stayed unmatched. Germline assignment: CDR1 SNHLY and CDR2 FYNNEI.

This chain connects TRBV7-2 to TRBJ1-3, with TRBD1 matching over 11 bases. The CDR3 is 14 residues long. The germline gives CDR1 SGHTA, CDR2 FQGNSA. Unmatched junction bases numbered 2, after V lost 0 bases and J lost 10 bases. CDR3 loop: CASSLARDRGTIYF. The CDR3 DNA sequence: TGTGCCAGCAGCTTAGCGCGGGACAGGGGGACCATATATTTT.

V and J are TRBV2 and TRBJ1-2; tentative D call: TRBD1 (5 bases). Germline-derived CDR1 and CDR2 are SNHLY and FYNNEI. Trimming left V 5 bases short and J 7 bases short, with 20 bases between. The CDR3 contains 15 residues. CDR3 region: CASSPVGQGALGYTF. As DNA, the CDR3 is TGTGCCAGCAGTCCAGTAGGCCAGGGAGCGCTTGGCTACACCTTC.

This chain uses TRBV4-1 with TRBJ1-5; tentative D call: TRBD1 (5 bases). The V and J ends lost 1 base and 7 bases respectively, with 20 bases between them. This CDR3 spans 17 amino acids. Per germline, CDR1 MGHRA and CDR2 YSYEKL. CDR3 in amino acids: CASSQGWGVGSGQPQHF. The DNA of the CDR3 is TGCGCCAGCAGCCAAGGATGGGGGGTAGGGAGTGGACAGCCCCAGCATTTT.

CDR3 coding DNA: TGTGCCAGCAGTTGGCGGAGCACAGATACGCAGTATTTT. Translated, it gives CASSWRSTDTQYF. The chain is built from TRBV28 and TRBJ2-3; D is unresolved. CDR1 and CDR2 (germline): MDHEN, SYDVKM. V was shortened by 4 bases and J by 0 bases, with 5 bases between the two germline ends. This CDR3 has 13 amino acids.

This sequence joins TRBV5-4 and TRBJ2-1; the match to TRBD2 covers 9 bases. V lost 0 bases to trimming and J lost 2 bases; unmatched junction nucleotides: 0. CDR3 length: 15 residues. Germline CDR1 reads SGHNT; CDR2 reads YYREEE (reference sequence). The CDR3 region has the DNA TGTGCCAGCAGCTTGGAGCGGGGGGCCTACAATGAGCAGTTCTTC. Its translation is CASSLERGAYNEQFF.

This clone was picked up one time. The chain employs TRBV4-1 and TRBJ2-5; TRBD1 or TRBD2 may be the D gene (5 bases each). This CDR3 region has 15 residues. Germline V CDR1 and CDR2: MGHRA, YSYEKL. Trimming pared 0 bases from V and 7 bases from J, leaving 15 bases between. DNA of the CDR3: TGCGCCAGCAGCCAAGAGATGGGACCTCGTGTGACCCAGTACTTC. Translating gives CASSQEMGPRVTQYF.

The V call is TRBV5-6, the J call TRBJ2-5; D is undetermined. The CDR3 is made up of 16 amino acids. V lost 3 bases and J lost 5, with 20 bases in between. Per germline, CDR1 SGHDT and CDR2 YYEEEE. The CDR3 loop reads CASSSYLRRSRETQYF. Here the CDR3 DNA reads TGTGCCAGCAGCTCATACCTTCGACGGAGTAGGGAGACCCAGTACTTC.

J is TRBJ2-1 and V is TRBV27; D perhaps matches TRBD2 (6 bases). Looked up from germline, CDR1 is MNHEY and CDR2 is SMNVEV (reference sequence). This CDR3 is built from 14 residues. Trimming took off 5 bases at V and 2 bases at J, with 10 bases between the two ends. The DNA of the CDR3 is TGTGCCAGCAGTATTAGCGGAACCTACAATGAGCAGTTCTTC. Protein: CASSISGTYNEQFF.

The J gene is TRBJ2-1, the V gene TRBV27; D gene uncertain. CDR3 length: 11 residues. The germline gives CDR1 MNHEY, CDR2 SMNVEV (reference sequence). Trimming took 9 bases from V and 7 from J, leaving 10 bases between them. The CDR3 nucleotides read TGTGCCAGTACGAAATTAAATGAGCAGTTCTTC. Residues: CASTKLNEQFF.

CDR3 bases: TGCGCCAGCAGCCCGGACGACATGAACACTGAAGCTTTCTTT. Its protein product is CASSPDDMNTEAFF. The genes are TRBV5-1 and TRBJ1-1; no definite D call. Trimming stripped 4 bases from V and 0 bases from J, with 10 bases between. The CDR3 length is 14 residues. Germline V gene sequence: CDR1 SGHRS, CDR2 YFSETQ. Combining the CDR3 with reference TRBV5-1 and TRBJ1-1 gives the whole variable domain KAGVTQTPRYLIKTRGQQVTLSCSPISGHRSVSWYQQTPGQGLQFLFEYFSETQRNKGNFPGRFSGRQFSNSRSEMNVSTLELGDSALYLCASSPDDMNTEAFFGQGTRLTVV.